The present TCR beta chain was sequenced within a study of Ad26.COV2.S vaccination and SARS-CoV-2 variants. Turning to the study itself: Intramuscular Ad26.COV2.S at 5x10^10 or 1x10^11 viral particles.

Treatment specified: around 19 received Ad26.COV2.S at low or high dose, single or two shots; roughly 5 received placebo; per-sample allocation not given. Following the first vaccine or placebo injection, samples were taken on day 63. Here immunoSEQ multiplex PCR was the method, and the copy in TCRdb shows in-frame clones only, minus some. The table has some 400,000 clones, 89% seen once; the top ten hold under 2%. The V end was cut by 7 bases, the J end by 3 bases, with 12 bases between. The CDR3 loop spans 13 amino acids. Germline assignment: CDR1 SGHRS and CDR2 YFSETQ. The gene calls are TRBV5-1 and TRBJ2-3; either TRBD1 or TRBD2 may supply D (5 bases each). The receptor was derived from a person between 18 and 65 years old who received the Ad26.COV2.S COVID-19 vaccine or a placebo. The source was peripheral blood, collected in a trial of Ad26.COV2.S vaccine versus placebo. CDR3 DNA sequence: TGCGCCAGCCGGGACGGGATAACAGATACGCAGTATTTT. Protein product: CASRDGITDTQYF.